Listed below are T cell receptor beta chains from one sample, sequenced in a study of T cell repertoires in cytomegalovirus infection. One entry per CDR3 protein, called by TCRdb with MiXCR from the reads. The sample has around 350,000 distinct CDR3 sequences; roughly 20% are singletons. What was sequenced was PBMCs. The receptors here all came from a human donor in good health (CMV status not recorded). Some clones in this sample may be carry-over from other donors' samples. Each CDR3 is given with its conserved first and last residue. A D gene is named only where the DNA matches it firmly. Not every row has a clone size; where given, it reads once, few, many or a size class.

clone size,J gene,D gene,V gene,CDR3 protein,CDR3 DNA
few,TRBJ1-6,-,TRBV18,CASSPGGVDSPLHF,TGTGCCAGCTCACCAGGGGGCGTAGATTCACCCCTCCACTTT
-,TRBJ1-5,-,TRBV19,CASSPVRNQPQHF,TGTGCCAGTAGCCCCGTCAGAAATCAGCCCCAGCATTTT
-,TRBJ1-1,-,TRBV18,CASSPTGDEAFF,TGTGCCAGCTCACCAACCGGGGACGAAGCTTTCTTT
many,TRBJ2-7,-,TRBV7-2,CASSLVPVSENYEQYF,TGTGCCAGCAGCTTAGTCCCAGTCTCGGAAAACTACGAGCAGTACTTC
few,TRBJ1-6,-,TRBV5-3,CASRVGSNSPLHF,TGTGCCAGCAGGGTTGGCAGCAATTCACCCCTCCACTTT
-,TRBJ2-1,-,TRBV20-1,CSPVASSYNEQFF,TGCAGTCCGGTGGCCAGCTCCTACAATGAGCAGTTCTTC
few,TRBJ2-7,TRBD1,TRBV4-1,CASSHPWQGAGEQYF,TGCGCCAGCAGCCATCCGTGGCAGGGGGCAGGCGAGCAGTACTTC
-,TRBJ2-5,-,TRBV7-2,CASSLVRVGETQYF,TGTGCCAGCAGCTTAGTGAGGGTTGGGGAGACCCAGTACTTC
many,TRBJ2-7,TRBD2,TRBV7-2,CASSSRLAASYEQYF,TGTGCCAGCAGCTCTCGACTAGCCGCCTCCTACGAGCAGTACTTC
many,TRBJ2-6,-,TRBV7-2,CASSQEPGGANVLTF,TGTGCCAGCAGTCAAGAACCGGGAGGGGCCAACGTCCTGACTTTC
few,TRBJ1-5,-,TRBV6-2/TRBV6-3,CASSYSRQDNQPQHF,TGTGCCAGCAGTTACTCCCGACAGGACAATCAGCCCCAGCATTTT
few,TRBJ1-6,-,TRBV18,CASSPNPRTVDSPLHF,TGTGCCAGCTCACCCAACCCAAGGACGGTTGATTCACCCCTCCACTTT
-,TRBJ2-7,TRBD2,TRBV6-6,CASTLLPGTSGKVGPYEQYF,TGTGCCAGCACCCTCCTACCCGGGACTAGCGGGAAAGTTGGCCCCTACGAGCAGTACTTC
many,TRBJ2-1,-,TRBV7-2,CASSPRHRQTNEQFF,TGTGCCAGCAGCCCCAGACATCGACAAACCAATGAGCAGTTCTTC
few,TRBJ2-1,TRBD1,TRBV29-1,CSVVAGGYNEQFF,TGCAGCGTTGTGGCAGGGGGATACAATGAGCAGTTCTTC
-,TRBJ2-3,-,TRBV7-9,CASSYFGGGYTDTQYF,TGTGCCAGCAGCTATTTTGGGGGGGGCTACACAGATACGCAGTATTTT
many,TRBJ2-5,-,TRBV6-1,CASSLHGIQETQYF,TGTGCCAGCAGTTTACATGGGATACAAGAGACCCAGTACTTC
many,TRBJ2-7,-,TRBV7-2,CASSRAGTIYEQYF,TGTGCCAGCAGCAGGGCCGGGACAATTTACGAGCAGTACTTC
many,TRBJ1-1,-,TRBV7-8,CASSLVHWDPNAEAFF,TGTGCCAGCAGCTTAGTACATTGGGATCCCAACGCTGAAGCTTTCTTT
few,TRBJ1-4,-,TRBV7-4,CASSLALGKRGKLFF,TGTGCCAGCAGCTTAGCATTGGGGAAACGAGGAAAACTGTTTTTT
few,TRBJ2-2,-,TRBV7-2,CASSLWGADTGELFF,TGTGCCAGCAGTCTGTGGGGGGCTGACACCGGGGAGCTGTTTTTT
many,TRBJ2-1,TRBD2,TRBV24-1,CATSGGRAGGSYNEQFF,TGTGCCACCAGTGGCGGGAGGGCCGGGGGCTCCTACAATGAGCAGTTCTTC
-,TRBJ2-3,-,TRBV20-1,CSALTQQTGRLDTQYF,TGCAGTGCCCTCACCCAACAGACAGGCCGTCTGGATACGCAGTATTTT
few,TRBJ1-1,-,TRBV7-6,CASFGGVGNTEAFF,TGTGCCAGCTTTGGGGGCGTGGGGAACACTGAAGCTTTCTTT
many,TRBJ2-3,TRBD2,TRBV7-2,CASSRTSGGGITQYF,TGTGCCAGCAGCCGGACTAGCGGGGGGGGCATAACGCAGTATTTT
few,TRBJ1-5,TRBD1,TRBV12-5,CASGLVLGQGESNQPQHF,TGTGCTAGTGGTTTGGTACTTGGTCAGGGGGAAAGCAATCAGCCCCAGCATTTT
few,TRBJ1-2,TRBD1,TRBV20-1,CSAGRPWDRRHYGYTF,TGCAGTGCTGGAAGACCTTGGGACAGGAGACACTATGGCTACACCTTC
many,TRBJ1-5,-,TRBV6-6,CASSYSSANQPQHF,TGTGCCAGCAGTTACTCGAGCGCGAATCAGCCCCAGCATTTT
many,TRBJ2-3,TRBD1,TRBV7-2,CASSFNRGPDTQYF,TGTGCCAGCAGCTTTAACAGGGGTCCAGATACGCAGTATTTT
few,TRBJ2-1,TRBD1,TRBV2,CASDRGVDNEQFF,TGTGCCAGCGACAGGGGAGTGGACAATGAGCAGTTCTTC
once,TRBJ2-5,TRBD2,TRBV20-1,CSAEKTSSPENQYF,TGCAGTGCTGAGAAGACTAGCAGTCCGGAGAACCAGTACTTC
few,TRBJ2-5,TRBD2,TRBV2,CASSDLRERSQETQYF,TGTGCCAGCAGTGATTTGCGGGAGAGGAGTCAAGAGACCCAGTACTTC
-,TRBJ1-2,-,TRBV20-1,CSASETGLPYGYTF,TGCAGTGCCTCCGAGACAGGCCTCCCCTATGGCTACACCTTC
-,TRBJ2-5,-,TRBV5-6,CASSSTMRETQYF,TGTGCCAGCAGCTCAACCATGAGAGAGACCCAGTACTTC
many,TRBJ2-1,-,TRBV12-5,CASGLVLAGYNEQFF,TGTGCTAGTGGTTTGGTTCTAGCAGGCTACAATGAGCAGTTCTTC
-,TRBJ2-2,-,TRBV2,CASTGSYTGELFF,TGTGCCAGCACAGGCTCATACACCGGGGAGCTGTTTTTT
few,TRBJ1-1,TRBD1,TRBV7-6,CASSNTPDRANTEAFF,TGTGCCAGCAGCAATACACCAGACAGGGCCAACACTGAAGCTTTCTTT
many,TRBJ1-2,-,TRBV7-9,CASSFQDYGYTF,TGTGCCAGCAGTTTTCAGGATTATGGCTACACCTTC
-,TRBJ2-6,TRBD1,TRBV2,CASTNPGGLSGANVLTF,TGTGCCAGCACGAACCCAGGGGGCCTCTCTGGGGCCAACGTCCTGACTTTC
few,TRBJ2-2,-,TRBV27,CASSFQGRANTGELFF,TGTGCCAGCAGTTTCCAGGGTCGGGCGAACACCGGGGAGCTGTTTTTT
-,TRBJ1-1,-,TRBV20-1,CSARWGSGRAEAFF,TGCAGTGCTAGGTGGGGCTCGGGGCGGGCTGAAGCTTTCTTT
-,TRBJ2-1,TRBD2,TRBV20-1,CSAERGGARNEQFF,TGCAGTGCCGAACGGGGGGGGGCTAGAAATGAGCAGTTCTTC
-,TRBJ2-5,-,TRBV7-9,CASSLEGYGETQYF,TGTGCCAGCAGCTTAGAGGGTTACGGAGAGACCCAGTACTTC
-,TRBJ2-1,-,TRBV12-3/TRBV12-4,CASSPREGARNEQFF,TGTGCCAGCAGTCCCAGGGAGGGGGCGCGGAATGAGCAGTTCTTC
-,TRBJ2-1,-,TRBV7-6,CASSFHRALGGNEQFF,TGTGCCAGCAGCTTCCACAGGGCTCTGGGGGGAAATGAGCAGTTCTTC
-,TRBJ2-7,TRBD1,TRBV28,CASGQGAFEQYF,TGTGCCAGCGGTCAGGGGGCTTTCGAGCAGTACTTC
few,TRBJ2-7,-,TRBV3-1,CASSQDLVAYEQYF,TGTGCCAGCAGCCAAGATCTGGTCGCCTACGAGCAGTACTTC
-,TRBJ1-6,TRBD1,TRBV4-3,CASSQRDTGGFWNSPLHF,TGCGCCAGCAGCCAACGCGACACAGGGGGATTCTGGAATTCACCCCTCCACTTT
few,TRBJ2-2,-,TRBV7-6,CASGRGQGNTGELFF,TGTGCCAGTGGCAGAGGGCAGGGAAATACCGGGGAGCTGTTTTTT
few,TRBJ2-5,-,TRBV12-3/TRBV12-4,CASKDEETQYF,TGTGCCAGCAAAGATGAAGAGACCCAGTACTTC
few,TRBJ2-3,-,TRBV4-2,CASSQEMDTQYF,TGTGCCAGCAGCCAGGAGATGGATACGCAGTATTTT